This paragraph covers one T cell receptor beta chain sequence. What it binds is unknown. This entry belongs to a study of CD8+ T cells in alopecia areata. Study overall: After 6 to 18 months of tofacitinib, follow-up continued 6 months off drug. Study conclusions and caveats: Higher clonality was seen in lesional scalp than in normal scalp, especially in alopecia totalis/universalis. Whether baseline CD8+ expansion is linked to response remains uncertain, given a single nonresponder.

Germline-derived CDR1 and CDR2 are MNHEY and SVGAGI. V was clipped by 6 bases and J by 3 bases, with 12 bases between them. CDR3 length equals 13 residues. As the sequencing template, cDNA was produced by extracting RNA and reverse transcribing it. Assay used: immunoSEQ multiplex PCR; TCRdb lists only in-frame clones, some missing. Here the sample spans roughly 220,000 clones, around two fifths being singletons. Treatment defined: oral pan-JAK inhibitor, 5-10 mg twice daily. PBMCs served as the source from which CD4+ and CD8+ T cells were sorted. The chain employs TRBV6-5 and TRBJ2-7, with D possibly being TRBD1 (5 bases). This TCR was sampled from a human donor with alopecia areata. Material: CD4+ T cells sorted from blood, obtained between weeks 30 and 35, from a patient treated with tofacitinib. DNA for the CDR3: TGTGCCAGCAGGAAATATGACAGCTACGAGCAGTACTTC. Translated: CASRKYDSYEQYF.